This T cell receptor (beta chain) was identified during a study of T-cell memory formation after mild COVID-19. The study's findings and limits: Balance between CD4 and CD8 was seen in clones contracting day 15 to 85, and a CD4+ lean was seen in later expanders. Contracting CD4+ clones lay largely in CM and EM, with CD8+ ones residing in EMRA.

On this clonotype itself: The antigen is unknown.

Sample barcodes and UMIs were carried by the TCR alpha and TCR beta cDNA libraries that 5'RACE generated with constant-segment primers. TCRdb redid the calling of the 5' RACE reads with MiXCR, one entry per CDR3 protein. This sample has about 110,000 distinct CDR3 sequences, with 18% found just once. The clonotype originates from a man aged 18 to 35 who had mild COVID-19 (a few samples of this study predate the infection). Cell type and time point are not known. Sequences were obtained from PBMCs or a T cell subset sorted from them (not recorded which).

The CDR3 DNA sequence: TGTGCCAGCAGTTCGGGGGATTACGAGCAGTACGTC. It is translated as CASSSGDYEQYV. V gene TRBV28 combines with J gene TRBJ2-7, with a weak D call TRBD2 (6 bases). Germline CDR1 is MDHEN and CDR2 is SYDVKM. The V gene lost 4 bases and the J gene lost 4 bases, with 8 bases spanning the gap. CDR3 length: 12 amino acids.